The next 9 T cell receptor beta chains were all read from a single sample in a study of sequential checkpoint blockade in melanoma. Data came from immunoSEQ multiplex PCR; TCRdb stores just in-frame clones and leaves some out. The table includes tens of thousands of clones, roughly 86% detected once. The sample's treatment: randomized to nivolumab then ipilimumab (arm A) or the reverse (arm B). Sample: CD8+ T cells sorted from blood (inferred from file names), taken from a patient given nivolumab and ipilimumab in sequence. These receptors originate from a human donor with melanoma.

The rearrangement links TRBV9 to TRBJ2-5, with D perhaps TRBD2 (6 bases). The V end lost 5 bases, the J end lost 5 bases, and 19 bases lay between the germline ends. This CDR3 spans 15 amino acids. Germline V lookup: CDR1 SGDLS, CDR2 YYNGEE. CDR3 loop: CASSPPVDYGETQYF. In nucleotides, the CDR3 is TGTGCCAGCAGTCCCCCAGTGGACTACGGGGAGACCCAGTACTTC.

The chain uses TRBV19 and TRBJ2-7, with D perhaps TRBD1 (6 bases). The CDR3 runs to 13 residues. The V gene lost 2 bases and the J gene lost 4 bases, with 9 bases spanning the gap. CDR1 is LNHDA, CDR2 SQIVND, per germline (reference sequence). The CDR3, as DNA: TGTGCCAGTAGTATAAACAGGGAGTACGAGCAGTACTTC. It is translated as CASSINREYEQYF.

The sample holds one count of this clone. This chain uses TRBV19 with TRBJ1-2, with 9 bases fitting TRBD1. J was trimmed by 5 bases and V by 5 bases; bases with no gene match: 6. The CDR3 consists of 14 residues. Germline V gives CDR1 LNHDA, CDR2 SQIVND (reference sequence). CDR3 region: CASSLTGGGYGYTF. The CDR3 region has the DNA TGTGCCAGTAGTCTCACAGGGGGCGGATATGGCTACACCTTC. Complete variable domain (other parts from reference TRBV19 and TRBJ1-2): DGGITQSPKYLFRKEGQNVTLSCEQNLNHDAMYWYRQDPGQGLRLIYYSQIVNDFQKGDIAEGYSVSREKKESFPLTVTSAQKNPTAFYLCASSLTGGGYGYTFGSGTRLTVV.

CDR3 nucleotide sequence: TGTGCCAGCAGCGCAGAGGGTTATGGCTACACCTTC. Its translation is CASSAEGYGYTF. The chain has TRBV5-6 and TRBJ1-2; D unresolved. The germline V gene encodes CDR1 SGHDT and CDR2 YYEEEE. Trimming took off 4 bases at V and 5 bases at J, with 9 bases between the two ends. The CDR3 is made up of 12 amino acids. The full variable domain, its missing parts supplied by reference TRBV5-6 and TRBJ1-2, is DAGVTQSPTHLIKTRGQQVTLRCSPKSGHDTVSWYQQALGQGPQFIFQYYEEEERQRGNFPDRFSGHQFPNYSSELNVNALLLGDSALYLCASSAEGYGYTFGSGTRLTVV.

V and J are TRBV7-9 and TRBJ2-2, with TRBD1 identical over 12 bases. There are 16 residues in the CDR3. The germline gives CDR1 SEHNR, CDR2 FQNEAQ (reference sequence). V was pared by 6 bases and J by 3 bases, with 5 bases of the junction left unmatched. In DNA, the CDR3 is TGTGCCAGCAGTTGGGACAGGGGGCGAGACACCGGGGAGCTGTTTTTT. Translating gives CASSWDRGRDTGELFF.

The chain has TRBV21-1 and TRBJ1-2. TRBV21-1 is an annotated pseudogene. The CDR3 is made up of 14 amino acids. CDR3 in amino acids: CASSKALSGLSYTF. The CDR3 nucleotides are TGTGCCAGCAGCAAAGCGCTATCGGGGTTGAGCTACACCTTC.

This clone is classed as medium-sized. The chain recombines TRBV5-1 with TRBJ2-3; 12 bases fit TRBD2. Germline CDR1 is SGHRS and CDR2 is YFSETQ. The CDR3 contains 17 residues. V gave up 3 bases and J gave up 0 bases; unmatched junction bases: 5. CDR3 loop: CASSSLAGGPSTDTQYF. CDR3 bases: TGCGCCAGCAGCTCCCTAGCGGGGGGGCCGAGCACAGATACGCAGTATTTT.

This clone was seen a few times. The chain joins TRBV9 to TRBJ1-3, with D tentatively TRBD1 (5 bases). The V gene lost 3 bases and the J gene lost 0 bases, with 10 bases spanning the gap. This CDR3 comprises 15 residues. Germline V CDR1 and CDR2: SGDLS, YYNGEE. Written as DNA, the CDR3 is TGTGCCAGCAGCGGCGGGGGGGACTCTGGAAACACCATATATTTT. Translating it yields CASSGGGDSGNTIYF. Supplemented by reference TRBV9 and TRBJ1-3, the full variable domain reads DSGVTQTPKHLITATGQRVTLRCSPRSGDLSVYWYQQSLDQGLQFLIQYYNGEERAKGNILERFSAQQFPDLHSELNLSSLELGDSALYFCASSGGGDSGNTIYFGEGSWLTVV.

The chain employs TRBV5-6 and TRBJ1-1, with unresolved D. Trimming took 0 bases from V and 1 from J, leaving 13 bases between them. This CDR3 region has 16 residues. Germline CDR1 is SGHDT and CDR2 is YYEEEE. CDR3 nucleotide sequence: TGTGCCAGCAGCTTGGGGGGAGCATTGGGGAACACTGAAGCTTTCTTT. It specifies CASSLGGALGNTEAFF. Full variable domain (missing parts from reference TRBV5-6 and TRBJ1-1): DAGVTQSPTHLIKTRGQQVTLRCSPKSGHDTVSWYQQALGQGPQFIFQYYEEEERQRGNFPDRFSGHQFPNYSSELNVNALLLGDSALYLCASSLGGALGNTEAFFGQGTRLTVV.